This is a list of T cell receptor beta chains from one sample in a study of T cells in Graves' hyperthyroidism and ophthalmopathy. TCRdb used MiXCR to reprocess the multiplex PCR reads, holding one entry per CDR3 protein. The repertoire holds about 760,000 distinct CDR3 sequences, with 35% as singletons. The sequenced material came from blood. The origin of the receptors is a woman in her forties with Graves' hyperthyroidism. CDR3s include the opening cysteine and the closing phenylalanine or tryptophan. A D gene is named only where the DNA matches it firmly. Where a row states a size, it is once, few, many or the class of an expanded clone; other rows omit it.

clone_size j_call v_call d_call cdr3_aa cdr3_nt
. TRBJ1-4 TRBV24-1 . CATSETVEEKLFF TGTGCCACCAGTGAGACAGTGGAAGAAAAACTGTTTTTT
. TRBJ1-5 TRBV4-1 . CASSQDNLQPQHF TGCGCCAGCAGCCAAGACAACTTGCAGCCCCAGCATTTT
few TRBJ1-4 TRBV19 . CASSNLKGGEKLFF TGTGCCAGTAGCAACTTGAAAGGGGGGGAAAAACTGTTTTTT
. TRBJ2-3 TRBV20-1 TRBD2 CSAERDAVETQYF TGCAGTGCAGAGCGGGATGCGGTAGAAACGCAGTATTTT
. TRBJ1-4 TRBV10-3 . CAITGEANEKLFF TGTGCCATCACTGGGGAAGCTAATGAAAAACTGTTTTTT
many TRBJ2-7 TRBV5-4 . CASSPGIDYEQYF TGTGCCAGCAGCCCCGGGATCGACTACGAGCAGTACTTC
few TRBJ1-2 TRBV9 TRBD1 CASRRDRGSYYGYTF TGTGCCAGCAGGCGGGACAGGGGATCTTACTATGGCTACACCTTC
. TRBJ2-3 TRBV10-3 . CAISGAESTDTQYF TGTGCCATCAGTGGGGCAGAAAGCACAGATACGCAGTATTTT
. TRBJ2-5 TRBV20-1 . CSAMGLQETQYF TGCAGTGCTATGGGGCTGCAAGAGACCCAGTACTTC
many TRBJ2-5 TRBV24-1 . CATSDRGVRTGGETQYF TGTGCCACCAGTGACCGAGGGGTACGGACCGGCGGGGAGACCCAGTACTTC
many TRBJ1-4 TRBV29-1 . CSAAGRENEKLFF TGCAGCGCTGCGGGCAGGGAAAATGAAAAACTGTTTTTT
. TRBJ2-5 TRBV28 . CASSSETEGETQYF TGTGCCAGCAGCTCCGAGACAGAAGGGGAGACCCAGTACTTC
. TRBJ2-7 TRBV9 . CASSVEDSSYEQYF TGTGCCAGCAGCGTAGAGGACAGCTCCTACGAGCAGTACTTC
. TRBJ1-2 TRBV6-5 . CASSSPMAAYYGYTF TGTGCCAGCAGTTCTCCGATGGCAGCTTATTATGGCTACACCTTC
. TRBJ1-1 TRBV19 . CASSNYRGSLNTEAFF TGTGCCAGTAGTAATTACCGCGGCAGCCTGAACACTGAAGCTTTCTTT
. TRBJ1-1 TRBV29-1 . CSVELGNEAFF TGCAGCGTTGAATTGGGGAATGAAGCTTTCTTT
. TRBJ2-5 TRBV10-1 TRBD2 CATEQSRGGRPNTGETQYF TGCGCCACCGAACAAAGCCGGGGGGGGAGGCCTAACACCGGGGAGACCCAGTACTTC
. TRBJ1-4 TRBV4-3 . CASSQISWPPEEKLFF TGCGCCAGCAGCCAAATCTCTTGGCCTCCTGAGGAAAAACTGTTTTTT
. TRBJ1-2 TRBV9 . CASSVDGEVWGYTF TGTGCCAGCAGCGTAGATGGGGAGGTGTGGGGCTACACCTTC
. TRBJ2-7 TRBV7-2 TRBD1 CASSTTHRTGGTWEQYF TGTGCCAGCAGCACCACACATCGGACAGGGGGCACGTGGGAGCAGTACTTC
few TRBJ2-5 TRBV5-8 . CASSLGGSFRETQYF TGTGCCAGCAGCTTGGGGGGCAGTTTTCGAGAGACCCAGTACTTC
many TRBJ1-5 TRBV6-6 . CASSEATQPQHF TGTGCCAGCAGTGAAGCCACCCAGCCCCAGCATTTT
few TRBJ1-6 TRBV12-3/TRBV12-4 . CASTWSNSPLHF TGTGCCAGCACGTGGAGTAATTCACCCCTCCACTTT
. TRBJ1-5 TRBV6-1 . CASTPGGGYNQPQHF TGTGCCAGCACCCCGGGGGGGGGCTACAATCAGCCCCAGCATTTT
. TRBJ2-2 TRBV9 . CASSQVAETGELFF TGTGCCAGCAGCCAAGTGGCCGAAACCGGGGAGCTGTTTTTT
. TRBJ1-2 TRBV6-1 . CASSLRQGGNYGYTF TGTGCCAGCAGTTTACGGCAGGGCGGAAACTATGGCTACACCTTC
few TRBJ1-2 TRBV5-1 . CASSSGEVGYTF TGTGCCAGCAGCTCCGGGGAGGTCGGCTACACCTTC
. TRBJ2-7 TRBV7-2 . CASSLGGGRGYEQYF TGTGCCAGCAGCTTAGGGGGGGGCAGGGGCTACGAGCAGTACTTC
few TRBJ1-4 TRBV5-5 . CASSQGRTNEKLFF TGTGCCAGCAGTCAGGGAAGAACTAATGAAAAACTGTTTTTT